A single sample gave rise to the 20 T cell receptor beta chains below, sequenced in a study of Ad26.COV2.S vaccination and SARS-CoV-2 variants (dated by TCRdb to 2020 to 2023). Libraries came from the immunoSEQ multiplex PCR assay. TCRdb took over this immuneACCESS table, retaining in-frame rearrangements with V and J assigned. Such tables are incomplete; in checked studies, under half of the missing clones stem from an unresolved V gene, and the remainder is unexplained. This sample gives over 200,000 clones in total; around 87% of them show up just once. Of the sample, roughly a tenth is held by the ten largest clones. The treatment or condition label, as the study defines it: roughly 20 received Ad26.COV2.S at low or high dose, single or two shots; roughly five received placebo; per-sample allocation not given. Repertoires of vaccine and placebo recipients were sequenced from samples taken on day 63 after the first injection.

Specimen: peripheral blood, collected in a trial of Ad26.COV2.S vaccine versus placebo. The receptors were sampled from a person between 18 and 60 years old who received the Ad26.COV2.S COVID-19 vaccine or a placebo.

This chain joins TRBV15 and TRBJ2-7; D is tentatively TRBD1 or TRBD2 (6 bases each). Germline CDR1 LNHNV, CDR2 YYDKDF (reference sequence). Trimming removed 1 base from V and 6 bases from J, with 13 bases in between. The CDR3 runs 14 residues. CDR3 amino acids: CATSRGFWGAEQYF. Here the CDR3 DNA reads TGTGCCACCAGCAGAGGATTTTGGGGGGCCGAGCAGTACTTC.

This clone was observed a handful of times. This CDR3 is CASSFLENTEAFF. In nucleotides, the CDR3 is TGTGCCAGCAGTTTTTTAGAGAACACTGAAGCTTTCTTT. The genes are TRBV6-4 and TRBJ1-1; D is unresolved. CDR3 length: 13 amino acids. V lost 5 bases to trimming and J lost 1 base, with 8 bases between them. Germline-derived CDR1 and CDR2 are MRHNA and SNTAGT.

V and J are TRBV19 and TRBJ1-1; D perhaps matches TRBD1 (5 bases). The ends were cut back, 6 bases at V and 1 base at J, with 12 bases in the middle. The germline V gene encodes CDR1 LNHDA and CDR2 SQIVND (reference sequence). CDR3 size: 14 residues. This CDR3 reads CASRNRGENTEAFF. The CDR3 region has the DNA TGTGCCAGTAGAAATCGGGGCGAGAACACTGAAGCTTTCTTT.

The CDR3 spells CASSSAGRGYEQYF. CDR3 nucleotide sequence: TGTGCCAGCAGCTCAGCCGGGCGCGGGTACGAGCAGTACTTC. The J gene is TRBJ2-7, the V gene TRBV7-8, with D maybe TRBD2 (5 bases). The CDR3 loop spans 14 amino acids. The V gene's germline CDR1 is SGHVS and CDR2 FQNEAQ. Trimming removed 4 bases at V and 4 bases at J, with 14 bases between.

This chain joins TRBV6-2 or TRBV6-3 and TRBJ1-1; tentatively, D is TRBD1 (6 bases). The length of the CDR3 is 17 residues. V lost 2 bases, J lost 1 base, and 17 bases lay in between. Germline V gives CDR1 MNHEY, CDR2 SVGEGT. The CDR3 region is CASSYLKFGGQNTEAFF. CDR3 bases: TGTGCCAGCAGTTACCTAAAGTTTGGGGGGCAGAACACTGAAGCTTTCTTT.

V is TRBV7-9 and J is TRBJ2-7; D is uncertain. Trimming removed 1 base at V and 6 bases at J, with 13 bases between. The CDR3 is made up of 14 amino acids. CDR1 SEHNR and CDR2 FQNEAQ come from the germline V gene (reference sequence). In DNA form, the CDR3 reads TGTGCCAGCAGCTTAGGTTTCCTTGAGGTCGAGCAGTACTTC. Translation gives CASSLGFLEVEQYF.

This clone occurred once. V gene TRBV24-1 combines with J gene TRBJ2-3; 10 nucleotides agree with TRBD1. Germline V gene sequence: CDR1 KGHDR, CDR2 SFDVKD. This CDR3 spans 16 amino acids. V gave up 3 bases and J gave up 4 bases; unmatched junction bases: 6. DNA for the CDR3: TGTGCCACCAGTGATCATTCCGGGACAGGGGCAGATACGCAGTATTTT. This gives the protein CATSDHSGTGADTQYF.

The V call is TRBV27, the J call TRBJ2-7; D is perhaps TRBD2 (6 bases). Germline CDR1 is MNHEY and CDR2 is SMNVEV (reference sequence). Trimming took off 4 bases at V and 5 bases at J, with 15 bases between the two ends. This CDR3 is built from 14 residues. The CDR3 coding sequence is TGTGCCAGCAGTTCTCCGGGACTCCCTAACGAGCAGTACTTC. Its protein is CASSSPGLPNEQYF.

This sequence joins TRBV6-6 and TRBJ2-7; D unresolved. V was clipped by 0 bases and J by 0 bases, with 3 bases between them. Germline V lookup: CDR1 MNHNY, CDR2 SVGAGI (reference sequence). The CDR3 spans 13 residues. Here the CDR3 DNA reads TGTGCCAGCAGTTACTCCAGCTCCTACGAGCAGTACTTC. Amino acid sequence: CASSYSSSYEQYF.

This chain links TRBV5-1 with TRBJ2-5, with unresolved D. The CDR3 has 15 residues. V was pared by 2 bases and J by 5 bases, with 16 bases between. Germline V gives CDR1 SGHRS, CDR2 YFSETQ. The CDR3: CASSFDALKLETQYF. The CDR3 DNA is TGCGCCAGCAGCTTCGACGCACTGAAGTTGGAGACCCAGTACTTC.

The chain uses TRBV27 and TRBJ2-2; D not certain. There are 16 residues in the CDR3. Germline CDR1 and CDR2: MNHEY and SMNVEV (reference sequence). The V and J ends lost 5 bases and 1 base respectively, with 14 bases between them. The CDR3 DNA sequence: TGTGCCAGCAGTCCCCCACGGGCCAAGAACACCGGGGAGCTGTTTTTT. Translated: CASSPPRAKNTGELFF.

The genes are TRBV7-9 and TRBJ1-1; the D is unclear. V was shortened by 6 bases and J by 6 bases, with 11 bases between the two germline ends. The CDR3 runs to 12 residues. The germline V gene encodes CDR1 SEHNR and CDR2 FQNEAQ (reference sequence). CDR3 sequence: CASRPDWSEAFF. The DNA for the CDR3 is TGTGCCAGCAGGCCAGATTGGTCTGAAGCTTTCTTT. Supplemented by reference TRBV7-9 and TRBJ1-1, the full variable domain reads DTGVSQNPRHKITKRGQNVTFRCDPISEHNRLYWYRQTLGQGPEFLTYFQNEAQLEKSRLLSDRFSAERPKGSFSTLEIQRTEQGDSAMYLCASRPDWSEAFFGQGTRLTVV.

This sequence joins TRBV9 and TRBJ2-3; D possibly corresponds to TRBD1 (5 bases). The CDR3 sequence is 17 residues long. V lost 4 bases and J lost 0, with 18 bases in between. Germline-derived CDR1 and CDR2 are SGDLS and YYNGEE. The CDR3 sequence is CASSLLSGSSSTDTQYF. The CDR3 bases are TGTGCCAGCAGCCTACTCTCAGGGTCGAGTAGCACAGATACGCAGTATTTT.

The chain uses TRBV28 and TRBJ2-7, with D perhaps matching TRBD1 (6 bases). This CDR3 spans 15 amino acids. Germline CDR1 is MDHEN and CDR2 is SYDVKM. V was shortened by 6 bases and J by 1 base, with 16 bases between the two germline ends. The CDR3 bases are TGTGCCAGCAGCCCGTACAGGGTTTTGTCCTACGAGCAGTACTTC. Protein sequence: CASSPYRVLSYEQYF.

The V call is TRBV2, the J call TRBJ2-5, with a tentative D call TRBD2 (5 bases). CDR1 and CDR2 (germline): SNHLY, FYNNEI. Trimming removed 4 bases at V and 7 bases at J, with 22 bases between. The CDR3 covers 16 residues. The chain's CDR3 is CASSGSGLLEFGTQYF. The CDR3 bases are TGTGCCAGCAGTGGGTCCGGACTCCTAGAGTTTGGGACCCAGTACTTC.

The chain couples TRBV6-2 or TRBV6-3 to TRBJ1-2, with a weak D call TRBD1 (5 bases). The germline CDR1 and CDR2 sequences are MNHEY and SVGEGT. Trimming removed 2 bases at V and 5 bases at J, with 9 bases between. The CDR3 covers 13 residues. The CDR3 protein is CASSYGAVYGYTF. In DNA, the CDR3 is TGTGCCAGCAGTTACGGGGCAGTTTATGGCTACACCTTC.

The chain carries TRBV30 and TRBJ1-3; 7 bases are shared with TRBD1. The ends lost 1 base at V and 0 bases at J; junction bases unmatched: 6. CDR1 is GTSNPN and CDR2 is SVGIG in the germline V gene (reference sequence). The CDR3 has 16 residues. The CDR3 reads CAWSGTGSFSGNTIYF. Here the CDR3 DNA reads TGTGCCTGGAGTGGGACAGGCTCCTTCTCTGGAAACACCATATATTTT. Looking up the rest from reference TRBV30 and TRBJ1-3 gives the full variable domain: SQTIHQWPATLVQPVGSPLSLECTVEGTSNPNLYWYRQAAGRGLQLLFYSVGIGQISSEVPQNLSASRPQDRQFILSSKKLLLSDSGFYLCAWSGTGSFSGNTIYFGEGSWLTVV.

This clone was seen a few times. For the CDR3, the DNA is TGTGCCAGCAGTTTCCGGGACACTTACAATGAGCAGTTCTTC. Translating it yields CASSFRDTYNEQFF. This chain links TRBV7-8 with TRBJ2-1; perhaps TRBD1 as D (6 bases). This CDR3 is built from 14 residues. Germline-derived CDR1 and CDR2 are SGHVS and FQNEAQ. Between the trimmed V and J ends, which lost 6 bases and 4 bases, there was a span of 13 bases.

V is TRBV9 and J is TRBJ1-1; 8 bases match TRBD1. Germline V gene data show CDR1 as SGDLS and CDR2 as YYNGEE. The CDR3 totals 17 residues. The J segment lost 2 bases and the V segment lost 0 bases, leaving 9 bases of the junction unmatched. CDR3 DNA: TGTGCCAGCAGCGTAGGTGGTGGGACAGGCCAAAACACTGAAGCTTTCTTT. Translated: CASSVGGGTGQNTEAFF.

The rearrangement joins TRBV7-2 to TRBJ2-7, with 8 bases aligning to TRBD1. Germline-derived CDR1 and CDR2 are SGHTA and FQGNSA. J gave up 6 bases and V 1 base, and 5 bases lay outside the gene matches. CDR3 length: 14 residues. In nucleotides, the CDR3 is TGTGCCAGCAGCTTAGATGGCAGGGGGCGCGAGCAGTACTTC. Translating gives CASSLDGRGREQYF.